This TCR beta chain was identified during a study of OX40 agonist ivuxolimab in advanced cancers. About the study: At doses from 0.01 to 10 mg/kg, patients were given intravenous ivuxolimab every 2 weeks. Age averaged around 54 years (range roughly 23 to 79), and 80% to 90% were male.

Generated by immunoSEQ multiplex PCR, the TCRdb table keeps only in-frame clones and is missing some. Of approximately 84,000 clones in the sample, approximately 80% are singletons; the top ten hold less than 3.5%. The CDR3 contains 16 residues. V lost 0 bases, J lost 5 bases, and 16 bases lay in between. CDR1 and CDR2 from the germline V gene are KGHSH and LQKENI. The sequencing here drew on CD4+ or CD8+ T cells sorted from blood, taken in a trial of the OX40 agonist ivuxolimab. The rearrangement joins TRBV18 to TRBJ2-5; D is ambiguous. The TCR was taken from an adult with an advanced solid tumor such as melanoma, head and neck, liver or kidney cancer. This chain's CDR3 is CASSPPSLPLGETQYF. CDR3 bases: TGTGCCAGCTCACCACCGTCGCTTCCCCTGGGGGAGACCCAGTACTTC.